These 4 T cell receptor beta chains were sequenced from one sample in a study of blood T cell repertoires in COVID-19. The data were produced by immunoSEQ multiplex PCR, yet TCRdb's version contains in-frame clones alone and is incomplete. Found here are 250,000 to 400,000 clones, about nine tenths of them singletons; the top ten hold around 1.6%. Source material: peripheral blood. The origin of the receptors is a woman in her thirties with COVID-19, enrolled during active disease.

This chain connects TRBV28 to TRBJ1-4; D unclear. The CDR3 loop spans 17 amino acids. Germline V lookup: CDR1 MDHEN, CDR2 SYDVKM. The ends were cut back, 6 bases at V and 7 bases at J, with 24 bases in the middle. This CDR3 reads CASRAPPGRPGSEKLFF. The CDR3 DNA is TGTGCCAGCAGGGCTCCCCCCGGCCGCCCGGGGAGTGAAAAACTGTTTTTT.

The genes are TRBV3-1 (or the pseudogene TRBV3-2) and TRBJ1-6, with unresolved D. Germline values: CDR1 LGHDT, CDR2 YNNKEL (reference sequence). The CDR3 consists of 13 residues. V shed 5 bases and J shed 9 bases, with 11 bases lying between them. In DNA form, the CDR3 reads TGTGCCAGCAGCGCCTCGGTCGGTTCACCCCTCCACTTT. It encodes CASSASVGSPLHF.

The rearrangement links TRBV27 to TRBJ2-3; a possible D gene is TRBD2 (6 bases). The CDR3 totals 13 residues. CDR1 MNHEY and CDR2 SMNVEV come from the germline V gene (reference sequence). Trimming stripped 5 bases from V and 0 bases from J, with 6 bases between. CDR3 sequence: CASSSGSTDTQYF. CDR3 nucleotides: TGTGCCAGCAGTAGCGGGAGCACAGATACGCAGTATTTT.

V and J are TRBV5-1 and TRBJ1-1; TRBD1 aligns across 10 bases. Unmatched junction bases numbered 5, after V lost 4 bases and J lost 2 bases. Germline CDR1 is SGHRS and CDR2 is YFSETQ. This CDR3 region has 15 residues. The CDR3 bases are TGCGCCAGCAGCCAGGGACAGGGGAGAAACACTGAAGCTTTCTTT. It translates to CASSQGQGRNTEAFF.